Presented here are 32 T cell receptor beta chains from one specimen sequenced in a study of long-term antiretroviral therapy in people with HIV. Survey-level resolution applied to immunoSEQ assay v3.0. Profiled with immunoSEQ multiplex PCR; TCRdb holds only in-frame clones, not every one. Of 40,000 or so clones listed, roughly four fifths are singletons. The sequencing used unsorted PBMCs, collected 1 year after starting antiretroviral therapy. Every receptor here comes from a man between 18 and 29 years old with HIV.

The V and J genes are TRBV18 and TRBJ2-7; D is undetermined. This CDR3 comprises 12 residues. CDR1 is KGHSH and CDR2 is LQKENI in the germline V gene. V was shortened by 2 bases and J by 2 bases, with 4 bases between the two germline ends. The CDR3 loop reads CASSPGAYEQYF. In DNA, the CDR3 is TGTGCCAGCTCACCAGGAGCCTACGAGCAGTACTTC.

The rearrangement links TRBV11-2 to TRBJ1-1, with a possible D match to TRBD1 (5 bases). V lost 1 base and J 1 base, leaving 19 bases between the germline ends. The CDR3 spans 18 residues. In germline, CDR1 is SGHAT, CDR2 FQNNGV. As DNA, the CDR3 is TGTGCCAGCAGCTTAGCCAGGGAGGAGTGGGCAAAGAACACTGAAGCTTTCTTT. Translating gives CASSLAREEWAKNTEAFF.

This clone was seen more than once but under ten times. The chain is built from TRBV19 and TRBJ1-2; TRBD1 matches at 9 bases. Germline CDR1 and CDR2: LNHDA and SQIVND (reference sequence). The CDR3 covers 14 residues. Unmatched junction bases numbered 8, after V lost 5 bases and J lost 7 bases. The CDR3 region has the DNA TGTGCCAGTAGTCCCGGGACAGGGTCCTTTGGCTACACCTTC. Residues: CASSPGTGSFGYTF.

The chain employs TRBV2 and TRBJ2-5, with D possibly matching TRBD1 (6 bases). CDR1 SNHLY and CDR2 FYNNEI come from the germline V gene. There are 16 residues in the CDR3. V lost 7 bases, J lost 2 bases, and 20 bases lay in between. CDR3 bases: TGTGCCAGCACTTCCCCGGGGACAAGAGAGCAAGAGACCCAGTACTTC. It translates to CASTSPGTREQETQYF.

V and J are TRBV5-4 and TRBJ1-2; D unresolved. CDR1 and CDR2 from the germline V gene are SGHNT and YYREEE (reference sequence). The germline V and J ends were trimmed by 0 bases and 7 bases, with 16 bases remaining between them. CDR3 length: 15 residues. CDR3 protein: CASSLGVASVGGYTF. DNA of the CDR3: TGTGCCAGCAGCTTGGGGGTAGCGTCAGTCGGTGGCTACACCTTC.

The chain uses TRBV4-3 and TRBJ2-5; no clear D gene. The CDR3 contains 13 residues. Germline CDR1 and CDR2: LGHNA and YSLEER. V was clipped by 0 bases and J by 3 bases, with 5 bases between them. The CDR3 is CASSQDNKETQYF. CDR3 DNA sequence: TGCGCCAGCAGCCAAGATAACAAAGAGACCCAGTACTTC.

This sequence joins TRBV5-4 and TRBJ1-2; D gene ambiguous. There are 15 residues in the CDR3. Germline loops: CDR1 SGHNT, CDR2 YYREEE (reference sequence). V lost 4 bases to trimming and J lost 0 bases, with 13 bases between them. The CDR3: CASSLDLSSNYGYTF. Written as DNA, the CDR3 is TGTGCCAGCAGCCTTGACCTCTCTTCTAACTATGGCTACACCTTC.

V and J are TRBV4-2 and TRBJ1-1; TRBD1 agrees at 7 bases. Germline V gene lookup returns CDR1 LGHNA and CDR2 YNFKEQ. The CDR3 spans 15 residues. V dropped 1 base and J dropped 3; count of bases not matched to a gene: 5. CDR3 nucleotides: TGTGCCAGCAGCCAAGCGACAGGGTGGGACACTGAAGCTTTCTTT. Translation gives CASSQATGWDTEAFF.

V is TRBV7-9 and J is TRBJ2-3, with 12 positions matching TRBD2. The CDR3 loop spans 19 amino acids. After removal of 5 bases from V and 2 bases from J, the junction contained 14 bases not matched to a gene. The germline gives CDR1 SEHNR, CDR2 FQNEAQ (reference sequence). The CDR3 nucleotides are TGTGCCAGCAGCCCAGGGGTTGCAAGACTAGCGGGGGCCACAGATACGCAGTATTTT. Protein product: CASSPGVARLAGATDTQYF. Supplemented by reference TRBV7-9 and TRBJ2-3, the full variable domain reads DTGVSQNPRHKITKRGQNVTFRCDPISEHNRLYWYRQTLGQGPEFLTYFQNEAQLEKSRLLSDRFSAERPKGSFSTLEIQRTEQGDSAMYLCASSPGVARLAGATDTQYFGPGTRLTVL.

This chain uses TRBV4-1 with TRBJ1-1; maybe TRBD1 (5 bases). Trimming left V 5 bases short and J 3 bases short, with 19 bases between. Germline CDR1 reads MGHRA; CDR2 reads YSYEKL. This CDR3 is 16 amino acids long. This chain's CDR3 is CASSKTVRGRDTEAFF. As DNA, the CDR3 is TGCGCCAGCAGCAAAACGGTCCGGGGCCGAGACACTGAAGCTTTCTTT.

The chain uses TRBV19 and TRBJ2-2; 8 nucleotides match TRBD2. Germline CDR1 LNHDA, CDR2 SQIVND (reference sequence). The CDR3 contains 16 residues. The ends lost 3 bases at V and 3 bases at J; junction bases unmatched: 6. DNA for the CDR3: TGTGCCAGTAGTATGAGGCTAGCGGGTGACACCGGGGAGCTGTTTTTT. Translated, it gives CASSMRLAGDTGELFF.

The chain has TRBV13 and TRBJ1-1, with a tentative D call TRBD1 (5 bases). This CDR3 is built from 11 residues. The germline gives CDR1 PRHDT, CDR2 FYEKMQ (reference sequence). Trimming shortened V by 4 bases and J by 6 bases, and 6 bases separated the two germline ends. CDR3 loop: CASSSGPEAFF. The CDR3 bases are TGTGCCAGCAGCTCGGGGCCTGAAGCTTTCTTT.

The chain has TRBV19 and TRBJ2-1; weak D call: TRBD1 (6 bases). The V end was cut by 5 bases, the J end by 7 bases, with 9 bases between. The CDR3 runs 12 residues. From germline, CDR1 is LNHDA and CDR2 SQIVND (reference sequence). CDR3 loop: CASSPQGNEQFF. As DNA, the CDR3 is TGTGCCAGTAGTCCACAGGGAAATGAGCAGTTCTTC.

V is TRBV2 and J is TRBJ2-3, with a weak D call TRBD1 (5 bases). CDR1 and CDR2 from the germline V gene are SNHLY and FYNNEI. Trimming took off 5 bases at V and 1 base at J, with 13 bases between the two ends. This CDR3 contains 15 residues. The CDR3 loop is CASSLRTPRTDTQYF. The CDR3 nucleotides are TGTGCCAGCAGTCTCCGGACACCCCGCACAGATACGCAGTATTTT.

The rearrangement links TRBV9 to TRBJ1-5; TRBD1 matches at 7 bases. The CDR3 covers 15 residues. Germline V CDR1 and CDR2: SGDLS, YYNGEE. With 4 bases clipped from V and 6 bases from J, the junction kept 10 bases outside the gene matches. CDR3: CASSSADRLFQPQHF. The CDR3 DNA follows: TGTGCCAGCAGCTCCGCGGACAGGCTTTTTCAGCCCCAGCATTTT.

In its sample, this clone was seen a few times. The CDR3 reads CATKGIRTGAFGATGELFF. The CDR3 bases are TGTGCCACCAAGGGGATCCGAACAGGGGCATTTGGGGCCACCGGGGAGCTGTTTTTT. This rearrangement joins TRBV28 to TRBJ2-2; TRBD1 matches 7 bases. J was trimmed by 4 bases and V by 10 bases; bases with no gene match: 24. The CDR3 spans 19 residues. Germline V gene lookup returns CDR1 MDHEN and CDR2 SYDVKM.

V and J are TRBV18 and TRBJ1-2, with D tentatively TRBD1 (6 bases). V was trimmed by 2 bases and J by 4 bases, leaving 20 bases between them. The CDR3 is 17 amino acids. Germline V gene lookup returns CDR1 KGHSH and CDR2 LQKENI. This CDR3 is CASSPTGGADISYGYTF. The CDR3 DNA is TGTGCCAGCTCACCAACGGGGGGCGCGGATATTAGCTATGGCTACACCTTC.

In its sample, this clone is large (0.1 to 1%). This specimen includes other DNA sequences encoding the same CDR3. This rearrangement joins TRBV12-5 to TRBJ2-7, with unresolved D. V lost 4 bases and J 1 base, leaving 2 bases between the germline ends. CDR3 length: 11 residues. Germline V gene data show CDR1 as LGHNT and CDR2 as FRNRAP. CDR3 loop: CASGWSYEQYF. The CDR3 nucleotides read TGTGCTAGTGGTTGGTCCTACGAGCAGTACTTC.

The chain couples TRBV25-1 to TRBJ2-1, with D perhaps TRBD2 (5 bases). The CDR3 contains 16 residues. Trimming took off 8 bases at V and 1 base at J, with 18 bases between the two ends. Germline loops: CDR1 MGHDK, CDR2 SYGVNS. This chain's CDR3 is CASSLLIARSYNEQFF. The CDR3 coding sequence is TGTGCCAGCTCCCTCTTAATAGCGAGATCCTACAATGAGCAGTTCTTC.

This chain links TRBV11-2 with TRBJ2-7; D perhaps matches TRBD1 (6 bases). V shed 4 bases and J shed 2 bases, with 9 bases lying between them. Per germline, CDR1 SGHAT and CDR2 FQNNGV. CDR3 length: 13 amino acids. The CDR3 sequence is CASSSRQAYEQYF. For the CDR3, the DNA is TGTGCCAGCAGCTCCCGACAGGCCTACGAGCAGTACTTC.

The J gene is TRBJ1-1, the V gene TRBV2, with a tentative D call TRBD1 (6 bases). The germline V and J ends were trimmed by 6 bases and 2 bases, with 10 bases remaining between them. Germline V gene data show CDR1 as SNHLY and CDR2 as FYNNEI. This CDR3 is built from 13 residues. The CDR3 loop is CASRSQGNTEAFF. CDR3 bases: TGTGCCAGCAGATCACAGGGAAACACTGAAGCTTTCTTT.

The rearrangement links TRBV19 to TRBJ1-1; possible D gene TRBD1, 5 bases. Germline lookup yields CDR1 LNHDA and CDR2 SQIVND (reference sequence). Trimming stripped 5 bases from V and 0 bases from J, with 13 bases between. The CDR3 spans 15 residues. In DNA, the CDR3 is TGTGCCAGTAGTGCTAGGGACCGCTTGAACACTGAAGCTTTCTTT. It is translated as CASSARDRLNTEAFF.

The V gene is TRBV25-1, the J gene TRBJ1-2; 9 bases match TRBD1. The CDR3 sequence is 18 residues long. Germline values: CDR1 MGHDK, CDR2 SYGVNS. The junction had 16 bases not matched to a gene; V was cut back by 4 bases and J by 4 bases. Written as DNA, the CDR3 is TGTGCCAGCAGTGGAACCCCCGGGACAGGGCAGTTCGGCTATGGCTACACCTTC. Its translation is CASSGTPGTGQFGYGYTF.

The rearrangement joins TRBV11-2 to TRBJ2-2, with TRBD1 matching over 9 bases. The germline V gene has CDR1 SGHAT and CDR2 FQNNGV. V dropped 5 bases and J dropped 3; count of bases not matched to a gene: 13. CDR3 length: 18 amino acids. The CDR3 loop is CASSLGYGTGLDTGELFF. CDR3 coding DNA: TGTGCCAGCAGCCTTGGTTACGGGACAGGGTTAGACACCGGGGAGCTGTTTTTT.

This clone was observed a few times. The V gene is TRBV4-2, the J gene TRBJ1-2; D remains ambiguous. Germline assignment: CDR1 LGHNA and CDR2 YNFKEQ. Trimming took 0 bases from V and 2 from J, leaving 10 bases between them. The CDR3 loop spans 15 amino acids. CDR3 DNA: TGTGCCAGCAGCCAAGATCAGGCCCCCAACTATGGCTACACCTTC. The encoded protein is CASSQDQAPNYGYTF.

The chain links TRBV18 to TRBJ2-1, with 8 bases that match TRBD1. Per germline, CDR1 KGHSH and CDR2 LQKENI. V shed 6 bases, J shed 3 bases, and the junction held 4 bases outside the gene matches. The CDR3 totals 14 residues. The CDR3 loop reads CASSLGTGYNEQFF. For the CDR3, the DNA is TGTGCCAGCTCCCTCGGGACAGGCTACAATGAGCAGTTCTTC.

Turning to this clone: Other DNA sequences within the sample encode an identical CDR3. V and J are TRBV18 and TRBJ1-1, with 8 bases lining up with TRBD1. With V trimmed by 3 bases and J by 3 bases, 0 bases remained unmatched. CDR1 is KGHSH and CDR2 is LQKENI in the germline V gene. This CDR3 has 13 residues. The CDR3 is CASSPTGDTEAFF. Written as DNA, the CDR3 is TGTGCCAGCTCACCGACAGGGGACACTGAAGCTTTCTTT. The entire variable domain, with the rest obtained from reference TRBV18 and TRBJ1-1, is as follows: NAGVMQNPRHLVRRRGQEARLRCSPMKGHSHVYWYRQLPEEGLKFMVYLQKENIIDESGMPKERFSAEFPKEGPSILRIQQVVRGDSAAYFCASSPTGDTEAFFGQGTRLTVV.

This sequence joins TRBV15 and TRBJ2-1; D not certain. The CDR3 totals 12 residues. Per germline, CDR1 LNHNV and CDR2 YYDKDF (reference sequence). Trimming removed 6 bases from V and 9 bases from J, with 12 bases in between. The CDR3 region has the DNA TGTGCCACCAGTCCCCAGCCTGGTGAGCAGTTCTTC. Its translation is CATSPQPGEQFF.

The chain couples TRBV6-5 to TRBJ1-1; 9 positions agree with TRBD1. Germline CDR1 is MNHEY and CDR2 is SVGAGI. The CDR3 loop spans 16 amino acids. J was trimmed by 0 bases and V by 4 bases; bases with no gene match: 6. This CDR3 is CASSSGTGPVNTEAFF. The CDR3 bases are TGTGCCAGCAGTTCGGGGACAGGGCCGGTGAACACTGAAGCTTTCTTT.

The chain employs TRBV5-4 and TRBJ2-1, with D uncertain. The CDR3 totals 13 residues. V dropped 3 bases and J dropped 8 bases, with 12 bases sitting between them. Germline V gene sequence: CDR1 SGHNT, CDR2 YYREEE (reference sequence). CDR3 amino acids: CASSSALGDEQFF. The CDR3 nucleotides read TGTGCCAGCAGCTCTGCTCTCGGCGATGAGCAGTTCTTC.

The chain carries TRBV25-1 and TRBJ2-7, with 16 nucleotides matching TRBD2. The CDR3 length is 17 residues. The V and J ends lost 3 bases and 2 bases, in that order; junction bases with no gene match: 4. The germline V gene encodes CDR1 MGHDK and CDR2 SYGVNS. The CDR3 is CASSDGGTSGRAYEQYF. DNA of the CDR3: TGTGCCAGCAGTGACGGGGGGACTAGCGGGAGGGCCTACGAGCAGTACTTC.

This chain connects TRBV11-2 to TRBJ1-1; TRBD1 matches 8 bases. There are 15 residues in the CDR3. Per the germline V gene, CDR1 is SGHAT and CDR2 is FQNNGV. V was pared by 5 bases and J by 0 bases, with 5 bases of the junction left unmatched. CDR3 nucleotide sequence: TGTGCCAGCAGCATCAGGGGGCGGATGAACACTGAAGCTTTCTTT. This codes for CASSIRGRMNTEAFF.